This TCR beta chain comes out of a study of shared clonotypes between healthy human individuals. Deletions cut 3 bases from V and 3 bases from J, with 14 bases between. This CDR3 comprises 14 residues. Germline CDR1 is SQVTM and CDR2 is ANQGSEA. Repertoires were generated with immunoSEQ multiplex PCR, while TCRdb's copy carries only in-frame clones and drops some. This table has roughly 400,000 clones, about 96% appearing once. The sample was memory CD8+ T cells sorted from blood. The subset was: CD45RO+ cells pooled with CCR7-negative TemRA cells. The J gene is TRBJ1-1, the V gene TRBV29-1; D perhaps matches TRBD1 (5 bases). This sequence originates from a man aged 25 to 40 in good health. The CDR3 is CSVEVRGADTEAFF. DNA for the CDR3: TGCAGCGTTGAGGTTCGTGGGGCTGACACTGAAGCTTTCTTT.